What follows are 24 T cell receptor beta chains derived from one specimen sequenced in a study of human T cells and chemical hapten exposure. TCRdb processed the RACE reads anew with MiXCR; each CDR3 protein has one entry. The sample lists 60,000 to 70,000 distinct CDR3 sequences, approximately 10% occurring once. Time point reported: pre-sensitization, week 0. Treatment: therapeutic diphenylcyclopropenone sensitization with weekly scalp DPC. The sequencing used whole blood, collected in connection with sensitization to the hapten diphenylcyclopropenone (DPC). The receptors here all came from a woman between 50 and 59 years old with alopecia areata. Some clones in this sample may be carry-over from other donors' samples.

This rearrangement joins TRBV19 to TRBJ2-1, with 13 bases identical to TRBD2. V was pared by 5 bases and J by 0 bases, with 10 bases of the junction left unmatched. Looked up from germline, CDR1 is LNHDA and CDR2 is SQIVND (reference sequence). The CDR3 length is 19 residues. The CDR3 DNA reads as TGTGCCAGTAGTGCAATAACTAGCGGGAGGGGAATCTCCTACAATGAGCAGTTCTTC. This encodes CASSAITSGRGISYNEQFF.

The sample holds a few counts of this clonotype. The V and J genes are TRBV20-1 and TRBJ2-7, with 7 bases lining up with TRBD1. CDR3 length: 12 residues. V gave up 3 bases and J gave up 8 bases; unmatched junction bases: 7. Germline loops: CDR1 DFQATT, CDR2 SNEGSKA (reference sequence). The CDR3 here is CSASRQGVKQYF. CDR3 in DNA: TGCAGTGCTAGCCGACAGGGAGTGAAGCAGTACTTC.

This clonotype came up many times. This sequence joins TRBV28 and TRBJ1-1; D is unclear. The V gene lost 3 bases and the J gene lost 6 bases, with 14 bases spanning the gap. Germline V lookup: CDR1 MDHEN, CDR2 SYDVKM. This CDR3 has 14 residues. CDR3 nucleotide sequence: TGTGCCAGCAGTTTGCTCCTTGGTAGTGCTGAAGCTTTCTTT. It encodes CASSLLLGSAEAFF.

This clonotype was counted between two and nine times. CDR3 loop: CASTLNTEAFF. Here the CDR3 DNA reads TGTGCCAGCACTCTGAACACTGAAGCTTTCTTT. The chain is built from TRBV28 and TRBJ1-1, with D uncertain. CDR3 length: 11 amino acids. V lost 7 bases to trimming and J lost 0 bases, with 3 bases between them. The V gene's germline CDR1 is MDHEN and CDR2 SYDVKM.

The V gene is TRBV10-3, the J gene TRBJ1-6; D might be TRBD1 (5 bases). CDR1 is ENHRY, CDR2 SYGVKD, per germline. This CDR3 region has 13 residues. V dropped 2 bases and J dropped 11 bases, with 10 bases sitting between them. This CDR3 reads CAISEGRGPPLHF. The CDR3, as DNA: TGTGCCATCAGTGAGGGTAGGGGCCCACCCCTCCACTTT.

This clonotype was seen ten or more times. CDR3 in DNA: TGTGCCAGCAGACCCCAGACCCCTCCGGGCCAGCATTTT. Translating it yields CASRPQTPPGQHF. This sequence joins TRBV6-6 and TRBJ1-5; D unclear. CDR1 MNHNY and CDR2 SVGAGI come from the germline V gene (reference sequence). Between the trimmed V and J ends, which lost 6 bases and 12 bases, there was a span of 18 bases. This CDR3 is 13 amino acids long.

The CDR3 protein is CASTQTPNYGYTF. CDR3 nucleotides: TGTGCCAGCACCCAGACACCGAACTATGGCTACACCTTC. The chain links TRBV28 to TRBJ1-2, with no clear D. CDR3 length: 13 residues. The germline V and J ends were trimmed by 7 bases and 2 bases, with 11 bases remaining between them. CDR1 is MDHEN and CDR2 is SYDVKM in the germline V gene.

This clonotype was seen at least ten times. The chain combines TRBV2 with TRBJ2-6; D uncertain. Germline CDR1 SNHLY, CDR2 FYNNEI. Trimming took 6 bases from V and 10 from J, leaving 10 bases between them. CDR3 length equals 12 residues. The CDR3 loop reads CASSLSLNVLTF. The CDR3 nucleotides are TGTGCCAGCAGCCTTTCCTTGAACGTCCTGACTTTC.

This clonotype showed up just a few times. The chain has TRBV3-1 and TRBJ2-1; D ambiguous. This CDR3 region has 16 residues. The ends were cut back, 4 bases at V and 0 bases at J, with 13 bases in the middle. CDR1 and CDR2 from the germline V gene are LGHDT and YNNKEL (reference sequence). The CDR3: CASSLLGLSSYNEQFF. The CDR3 DNA follows: TGTGCCAGCAGCCTTCTAGGGTTGAGCTCCTACAATGAGCAGTTCTTC.

The table lists this clonotype with many counts. The rearrangement links TRBV12-3 or TRBV12-4 to TRBJ2-7, with TRBD1 as a possible D gene (6 bases). The CDR3 spans 13 residues. The V gene lost 6 bases and the J gene lost 1 base, with 10 bases spanning the gap. The CDR3 here is CASSRTDSYEQYF. CDR3 bases: TGTGCCAGCAGCCGGACAGATTCCTACGAGCAGTACTTC.

There are many counts of this clonotype. The rearrangement joins TRBV7-6 to TRBJ1-1; unclear D gene. Looked up from germline, CDR1 is SGHVS and CDR2 is FNYEAQ. The CDR3 is 13 amino acids. The V gene lost 1 base and the J gene lost 8 bases, with 11 bases spanning the gap. The CDR3 here is CASSLGGTLEAFF. CDR3 nucleotides: TGTGCCAGCAGCTTAGGGGGAACTTTAGAAGCTTTCTTT.

This clonotype has ten or more counts. The chain carries TRBV18 and TRBJ1-2, with D uncertain. Per the germline V gene, CDR1 is KGHSH and CDR2 is LQKENI. Trimming cost V 2 bases and J 6 bases, with 19 bases left between them. The CDR3 totals 16 residues. In nucleotides, the CDR3 is TGTGCCAGCTCACCAAACCTCCTCCCCGGGAATGATGGCTACACCTTC. It codes for CASSPNLLPGNDGYTF.

The V and J genes are TRBV7-9 and TRBJ2-5; 14 positions match TRBD2. The CDR3 sequence is 16 residues long. CDR1 is SEHNR, CDR2 FQNEAQ, per germline (reference sequence). The trim removed 5 bases at V and 3 bases at J, leaving 5 bases unmatched. CDR3 residues: CASSRGLAGVEETQYF. DNA for the CDR3: TGTGCCAGCAGCCGGGGACTAGCGGGAGTAGAAGAGACCCAGTACTTC. Full variable domain (missing parts from reference TRBV7-9 and TRBJ2-5): DTGVSQNPRHKITKRGQNVTFRCDPISEHNRLYWYRQTLGQGPEFLTYFQNEAQLEKSRLLSDRFSAERPKGSFSTLEIQRTEQGDSAMYLCASSRGLAGVEETQYFGPGTRLLVL.

The chain combines TRBV27 with TRBJ1-3; the D is unclear. Germline-derived CDR1 and CDR2 are MNHEY and SMNVEV (reference sequence). V lost 6 bases and J 3 bases, leaving 3 bases between the germline ends. CDR3 length equals 11 residues. The CDR3 bases are TGTGCCAGCAGGGGTGGAAACACCATATATTTT. Residues: CASRGGNTIYF.

The chain has TRBV18 and TRBJ1-6, with D hard to call. CDR3 size: 14 residues. V shed 5 bases and J shed 4 bases, with 9 bases lying between them. Germline-derived CDR1 and CDR2 are KGHSH and LQKENI. The CDR3 is CASSSRSYNSPLHF. CDR3 bases: TGTGCCAGCTCATCACGAAGTTATAATTCACCCCTCCACTTT.

In the case of this clonotype: One end of the junction fails to match germline, which may point to a read error. The rearrangement links TRBV18 to TRBJ2-2, with 11 bases identical to TRBD1. This CDR3 contains 15 residues. Germline loops: CDR1 KGHSH, CDR2 LQKENI. Here the CDR3 reads CANSLGQGATGELFF. CDR3 coding DNA: TGTGCCAACTCATTAGGACAGGGGGCGACCGGGGAGCTGTTTTTT.

This clonotype was seen repeatedly, ten times or more. The genes are TRBV27 and TRBJ1-2, with D perhaps TRBD1 (5 bases). Trimming took 8 bases from V and 4 from J, leaving 17 bases between them. Germline loops: CDR1 MNHEY, CDR2 SMNVEV (reference sequence). This CDR3 region has 14 residues. In DNA form, the CDR3 reads TGTGCCAGCCGGGGCGGGAGGACGGTCTATGGCTACACCTTC. Protein product: CASRGGRTVYGYTF.

This clonotype has only a few counts. This chain uses TRBV7-2 with TRBJ2-2; 7 bases are shared with TRBD1. V shed 2 bases and J 2 bases; nucleotides not matched to a gene: 5. This CDR3 is 16 amino acids long. Germline V gene lookup returns CDR1 SGHTA and CDR2 FQGNSA. The CDR3 sequence: CASSLLGTANTGELFF. The CDR3 DNA follows: TGTGCCAGCAGCTTACTCGGGACAGCAAACACCGGGGAGCTGTTTTTT.

The chain has TRBV5-4 and TRBJ1-2; the D gene is possibly TRBD1 (5 bases). V lost 5 bases to trimming and J lost 0 bases, with 11 bases between them. This CDR3 comprises 14 residues. Germline V gives CDR1 SGHNT, CDR2 YYREEE (reference sequence). The CDR3 DNA reads as TGTGCCAGCAGTCTGGGACGGACTAACTATGGCTACACCTTC. Amino acids: CASSLGRTNYGYTF. The complete variable domain, with remaining parts taken from reference TRBV5-4 and TRBJ1-2, reads ETGVTQSPTHLIKTRGQQVTLRCSSQSGHNTVSWYQQALGQGPQFIFQYYREEENGRGNFPPRFSGLQFPNYSSELNVNALELDDSALYLCASSLGRTNYGYTFGSGTRLTVV.

The genes are TRBV11-2 and TRBJ2-4; the D gene is possibly TRBD1 (6 bases). Deletions cut 4 bases from V and 3 bases from J, with 13 bases between. The CDR3 is 15 residues long. Per the germline V gene, CDR1 is SGHAT and CDR2 is FQNNGV. This chain's CDR3 is CASSSGQKGKNIQYF. The DNA for the CDR3 is TGTGCCAGCAGCTCCGGACAGAAGGGCAAAAACATTCAGTACTTC. Based on the CDR3 plus reference TRBV11-2 and TRBJ2-4, the full variable domain is EAGVAQSPRYKIIEKRQSVAFWCNPISGHATLYWYQQILGQGPKLLIQFQNNGVVDDSQLPKDRFSAERLKGVDSTLKIQPAKLEDSAVYLCASSSGQKGKNIQYFGAGTRLSVL.

The V and J genes are TRBV5-4 and TRBJ2-7, with a possible D match to TRBD2 (5 bases). The germline CDR1 and CDR2 sequences are SGHNT and YYREEE (reference sequence). Trimming cost V 4 bases and J 2 bases, with 25 bases left between them. The CDR3 is 18 residues long. The CDR3 protein is CASSNLEQGLHIAYEQYF. The DNA of the CDR3 is TGTGCCAGCAGCAATCTCGAACAAGGACTTCATATAGCCTACGAGCAGTACTTC.

As to this clonotype: Sequence at one end of the junction differs from germline and may be a read error. This chain uses TRBV6-5 with TRBJ2-1; 11 bases match TRBD2. The CDR3 has 15 amino acids. The germline gives CDR1 MNHEY, CDR2 SVGAGI. The CDR3 bases are TGTGCCAGCAGCTACTTAACTAGCGGGAGTAATGAGCAGTTCTTC. It is translated as CASSYLTSGSNEQFF.

This clonotype was counted between two and nine times. This chain joins TRBV11-1 and TRBJ2-3; 8 nucleotides match TRBD1. Trimming removed 5 bases from V and 2 bases from J; junction bases left unmatched: 6. CDR1 is SGHAT and CDR2 is FQDESV in the germline V gene (reference sequence). CDR3 length: 15 residues. The chain's CDR3 is CASSGPTGATDTQYF. CDR3 coding DNA: TGTGCCAGCAGCGGCCCGACAGGGGCCACAGATACGCAGTATTTT.

In this sample, this clonotype turned up many times. This chain joins TRBV12-3 or TRBV12-4 and TRBJ2-2; D is ambiguous. V was pared by 7 bases and J by 1 base, with 10 bases between. This CDR3 region has 14 residues. CDR3 residues: CASTLTLNTGELFF. DNA for the CDR3: TGTGCCAGCACTCTTACACTGAACACCGGGGAGCTGTTTTTT.